This entry is about one T cell receptor beta chain. No antigen is known for it. The PCR employed 60 Vbeta primers together with 13 Jbeta primers. Clones were read by immunoSEQ multiplex PCR, and TCRdb kept only the in-frame ones, dropping some. The sample includes about 150,000 clones, 64% of them seen just once. With 3 bases removed from V and 6 bases from J, the gap between germline ends came to 13 bases. The CDR3 is 13 residues long. Germline values: CDR1 SGHRS, CDR2 YFSETQ. The data derive from a study of cytomegalovirus exposure and HLA in healthy donors. Study-level points and caveats: Owing to their indistinguishability, certain V segments, notably TRBV6-2 and TRBV6-3, were excluded. V- and J-gene trimming of TCR beta was linked (in a later analysis) to a missense DCLRE1C variant. Rates of TCR association differed by HLA locus in a later analysis, with DRB1 highest and HLA-C lowest.

Donors showed nominal health when sampled, although they likely had unrecorded immune exposures. The sequence was obtained from a woman in her thirties in good health and CMV-seropositive. The sample consisted of PBMCs. The chain employs TRBV5-1 and TRBJ2-7; possible D gene TRBD1, 6 bases. This chain's CDR3 is CASSSQGTAEQYF. The CDR3 coding sequence is TGCGCCAGCAGCTCTCAGGGGACCGCCGAGCAGTACTTC.